One and the same sample provided the 29 T cell receptor beta chains below, sequenced in a study of CD8+CD57+ T cells in acquired aplastic anemia. The template for TCR beta VDJ and CDR3 sequence profiling was genomic DNA. TCRdb reprocessed the reads via MiXCR and lists one record per CDR3 protein. The sample yields roughly 240,000 distinct CDR3 sequences, 47% seen once. Flow cytometry had shown expanded CD8+CD57+ cells in the patients chosen for sequencing. Material: sorted CD4+, CD8+, or CD8+CD57+ T cells (not recorded which) from PBMCs. Receptor source: a human donor with aplastic anemia.

The sample holds many counts of this clonotype. The chain combines TRBV5-8 with TRBJ1-2; 10 bases line up with TRBD1. The CDR3 loop spans 14 amino acids. Unmatched junction bases numbered 3, after V lost 4 bases and J lost 3 bases. Germline CDR1 is SGHTS and CDR2 is YDEGEE. The CDR3 region is CASSGGTGDYGYTF. DNA of the CDR3: TGTGCCAGCAGCGGCGGGACAGGGGACTATGGCTACACCTTC.

This chain links TRBV12-3 or TRBV12-4 with TRBJ2-7; 10 bases fit TRBD1. V was pared by 5 bases and J by 2 bases, with 9 bases of the junction left unmatched. This CDR3 comprises 16 residues. CDR3 bases: TGTGCCAGCAGTGCCGCCACCGGGACAGGGGCCTACGAGCAGTACTTC. Translation gives CASSAATGTGAYEQYF.

The rearrangement uses TRBV9 and TRBJ1-2; 8 nucleotides match TRBD1. Germline CDR1 is SGDLS and CDR2 is YYNGEE. J was trimmed by 8 bases and V by 4 bases; bases with no gene match: 22. This CDR3 region has 18 residues. As DNA, the CDR3 is TGTGCCAGCAGCCACAGGGGGGTAGCGGGACAACAAAAGACGGGCTACACCTTC. Protein sequence: CASSHRGVAGQQKTGYTF.

This clonotype is a singleton in its sample. The gene calls are TRBV24-1 and TRBJ2-1; 10 nucleotides line up with TRBD1. CDR3 size: 17 residues. Germline values: CDR1 KGHDR, CDR2 SFDVKD. V dropped 5 bases and J dropped 6; count of bases not matched to a gene: 12. The CDR3 here is CATSAPPGGQGPNEQFF. The DNA of the CDR3 is TGTGCCACCAGTGCCCCTCCCGGGGGACAGGGGCCCAATGAGCAGTTCTTC.

V usage is TRBV7-8 and J usage is TRBJ2-4; no definite D call. The CDR3 runs 15 residues. V dropped 5 bases and J dropped 0 bases, with 11 bases sitting between them. The germline gives CDR1 SGHVS, CDR2 FQNEAQ. The CDR3 reads CASSTRVLAKNIQYF. CDR3 bases: TGTGCCAGCAGCACAAGGGTCCTAGCCAAAAACATTCAGTACTTC.

The V and J genes are TRBV29-1 and TRBJ1-6; D is possibly TRBD1 (5 bases). The CDR3 consists of 14 residues. V lost 7 bases to trimming and J lost 10 bases, with 20 bases between them. Germline values: CDR1 SQVTM, CDR2 ANQGSEA. CDR3 coding DNA: TGCAGCGCACACCCGACGGGGGACCGATCACCCCTCCACTTT. It yields the protein CSAHPTGDRSPLHF.

This clonotype was recorded at least ten times. J is TRBJ2-1 and V is TRBV9, with 7 nucleotides matching TRBD2. After removal of 8 bases from V and 4 bases from J, the junction contained 9 bases not matched to a gene. In germline, CDR1 is SGDLS, CDR2 YYNGEE. The CDR3 has 14 amino acids. The CDR3 DNA follows: TGTGCCAGTAGTCGGGGGAGGGATTACAATGAGCAGTTCTTC. It translates to CASSRGRDYNEQFF.

This clonotype was detected many times. The rearrangement joins TRBV11-2 to TRBJ1-6, with D uncertain. V was trimmed by 5 bases and J by 9 bases, leaving 14 bases between them. This CDR3 region has 14 residues. CDR1 SGHAT and CDR2 FQNNGV come from the germline V gene. The CDR3 sequence is CASSPDRDSSPLHF. CDR3 bases: TGTGCCAGCAGCCCAGATCGGGATAGTTCACCCCTCCACTTT.

The DNA of the CDR3 is TGTGCCAGCAGTTTTATCGGGTCGGGGGAGCTGTTTTTT. Protein product: CASSFIGSGELFF. The chain joins TRBV28 to TRBJ2-2; no definite D call. There are 13 residues in the CDR3. V was shortened by 3 bases and J by 8 bases, with 10 bases between the two germline ends. Per germline, CDR1 MDHEN and CDR2 SYDVKM. The variable domain in full, completed from reference TRBV28 and TRBJ2-2, reads DVKVTQSSRYLVKRTGEKVFLECVQDMDHENMFWYRQDPGLGLRLIYFSYDVKMKEKGDIPEGYSVSREKKERFSLILESASTNQTSMYLCASSFIGSGELFFGEGSRLTVL.

This clonotype was seen a handful of times. This sequence joins TRBV12-3 or TRBV12-4 and TRBJ2-3; tentatively, D is TRBD1 (6 bases). The CDR3 consists of 15 residues. The ends were cut back, 7 bases at V and 5 bases at J, with 19 bases in the middle. Here the CDR3 reads CASTVRGGPQDTQYF. In DNA form, the CDR3 reads TGTGCCAGCACCGTTCGAGGGGGACCCCAAGATACGCAGTATTTT.

This clonotype was seen at least ten times. The rearrangement links TRBV7-3 to TRBJ1-4; possible D gene TRBD1, 5 bases. The CDR3 extends over 15 amino acids. Germline assignment: CDR1 SGHTA and CDR2 FQGTGA. The V gene lost 2 bases and the J gene lost 7 bases, with 14 bases spanning the gap. CDR3 amino acids: CASSLSGTAGEKLFF. The CDR3 region has the DNA TGTGCCAGCAGCTTATCCGGGACGGCGGGTGAAAAACTGTTTTTT.

Remarks on this clonotype: This may be a read error, as it is one base from a much larger clone. This chain connects TRBV20-1 to TRBJ2-7; TRBD1 aligns across 8 bases. The CDR3 contains 14 residues. Germline CDR1 reads DFQATT; CDR2 reads SNEGSKA (reference sequence). V lost 1 base and J lost 5; bases outside the gene matches: 7. CDR3: CSARAGQDPHEQYF. CDR3 DNA: TGCAGTGCTAGAGCGGGACAGGACCCCCACGAGCAGTACTTC.

The CDR3 here is CASSPPDRGRNEQYF. The CDR3, as DNA: TGTGCCAGCAGCCCTCCGGACAGGGGGCGGAACGAGCAGTACTTC. This rearrangement joins TRBV7-9 to TRBJ2-7, with 11 nucleotides matching TRBD1. The junction had 8 bases not matched to a gene; V was cut back by 5 bases and J by 5 bases. The length of the CDR3 is 15 residues. CDR1 is SEHNR, CDR2 FQNEAQ, per germline (reference sequence).

This clonotype was picked up a small number of times. The chain recombines TRBV29-1 with TRBJ2-7; D unresolved. V shed 3 bases and J shed 0 bases, with 6 bases lying between them. The CDR3 is 12 amino acids. CDR1 is SQVTM and CDR2 is ANQGSEA in the germline V gene. As DNA, the CDR3 is TGCAGCGTTGAGCATAGCTCCTACGAGCAGTACTTC. As protein: CSVEHSSYEQYF.

This clonotype was seen repeatedly, ten times or more. The gene calls are TRBV7-9 and TRBJ2-7, with 11 bases aligning to TRBD2. This CDR3 region has 15 residues. The V and J ends lost 1 base and 4 bases, in that order; junction bases with no gene match: 3. Germline-derived CDR1 and CDR2 are SEHNR and FQNEAQ (reference sequence). The CDR3 DNA reads as TGTGCCAGCAGCTTAGAACTAGCGGGAGATTACGAGCAGTACTTC. Its translation is CASSLELAGDYEQYF.

In this sample, this clonotype turned up many times. The chain uses TRBV10-2 and TRBJ1-5; D ambiguous. This CDR3 spans 13 amino acids. Germline V lookup: CDR1 WSHSY, CDR2 SAAADI. The V gene lost 6 bases and the J gene lost 0 bases, with 6 bases spanning the gap. CDR3 coding DNA: TGCGCCAGCAGCTCAGGTAGCAATCAGCCCCAGCATTTT. This codes for CASSSGSNQPQHF.

Many counts were recorded for this clonotype. The rearrangement uses TRBV20-1 and TRBJ2-3; D is unclear. V gave up 1 base and J gave up 2 bases, with 10 bases separating them. Germline CDR1 is DFQATT and CDR2 is SNEGSKA (reference sequence). The CDR3 runs to 14 residues. The CDR3 coding sequence is TGCAGTGCTAGAGGGGCTTCCTACACAGATACGCAGTATTTT. Translation: CSARGASYTDTQYF.

This clonotype was counted between two and nine times. J is TRBJ1-2 and V is TRBV24-1; D unresolved. The CDR3 is 14 amino acids. The V end was cut by 6 bases, the J end by 0 bases, with 10 bases between. Germline values: CDR1 KGHDR, CDR2 SFDVKD. The CDR3 DNA reads as TGTGCCACCAGTCTAGCGAGTACTAACTATGGCTACACCTTC. This encodes CATSLASTNYGYTF.

In regard to this clonotype: A read error may explain this, as a much larger clone is one base away. The chain links TRBV5-5 to TRBJ2-3; 9 bases agree with TRBD1. This CDR3 contains 15 residues. CDR1 and CDR2 (germline): SGHKS, YYEKEE (reference sequence). The V gene end was trimmed by 5 bases and the J gene end by 2 bases; junction bases not matched to a gene: 6. In nucleotides, the CDR3 is TGTGCCAGCAGATTCGGGACAGGGAACACAGATACGCAGTATTTT. Encoded protein: CASRFGTGNTDTQYF.

This clonotype was recorded many times. V usage is TRBV19 and J usage is TRBJ1-2; 7 nucleotides line up with TRBD1. The junction had 10 bases not matched to a gene; V was cut back by 3 bases and J by 6 bases. Germline lookup yields CDR1 LNHDA and CDR2 SQIVND (reference sequence). The CDR3 consists of 15 residues. CDR3 loop: CASSIPRGRPDGYTF. The CDR3 region has the DNA TGTGCCAGTAGTATCCCGAGGGGGCGCCCCGATGGCTACACCTTC.

This clonotype was found many times. In DNA form, the CDR3 reads TGTGCCAGCAGCTTGGTGGGTAACTATGGCTACACCTTC. Translating it yields CASSLVGNYGYTF. The chain joins TRBV5-4 to TRBJ1-2; D ambiguous. CDR3 length: 13 amino acids. Deletions cut 0 bases from V and 1 base from J, with 4 bases between. The germline CDR1 and CDR2 sequences are SGHNT and YYREEE (reference sequence).

CDR3 amino acids: CSAPGTSGGEETQYF. The CDR3 nucleotides are TGCAGTGCCCCCGGGACTAGCGGGGGGGAAGAGACCCAGTACTTC. The rearrangement uses TRBV20-1 and TRBJ2-5; 16 nucleotides align to TRBD2. Looked up from germline, CDR1 is DFQATT and CDR2 is SNEGSKA (reference sequence). Germline trimming cut 6 bases from V and 3 bases from J; bases unmatched to any gene: 4. The CDR3 totals 15 residues.

The chain carries TRBV9 and TRBJ1-2; possible D gene TRBD1, 5 bases. CDR1 is SGDLS and CDR2 is YYNGEE in the germline V gene. The V gene lost 5 bases and the J gene lost 6 bases, with 17 bases spanning the gap. The CDR3 length is 14 residues. In DNA, the CDR3 is TGTGCCAGCAGGGGATCGGGGGATTACGATGGCTACACCTTC. This gives the protein CASRGSGDYDGYTF.

The V call is TRBV5-6, the J call TRBJ1-1; D remains unclear. Trimming removed 10 bases from V and 3 bases from J, with 13 bases in between. The CDR3 is 12 residues long. Germline CDR1 and CDR2: SGHDT and YYEEEE. The CDR3 sequence is CASGVTDTEAFF. The CDR3 DNA reads TGTGCCTCCGGGGTCACCGACACTGAAGCTTTCTTT.

The sample holds a few counts of this clonotype. This chain links TRBV28 with TRBJ1-6; D is ambiguous. Per the germline V gene, CDR1 is MDHEN and CDR2 is SYDVKM. Trimming stripped 7 bases from V and 13 bases from J, with 20 bases between. CDR3 length equals 14 residues. The CDR3 spells CASNLDRRDGPLHF. The CDR3, as DNA: TGTGCCAGCAACTTGGACCGCCGGGATGGGCCCCTCCACTTT.

With regard to this clonotype: Being one base from a much bigger clone, this may be a read error. The chain is built from TRBV10-1 and TRBJ2-3; possibly TRBD2 for D (6 bases). The V gene's germline CDR1 is WNHNN and CDR2 SYGVQD (reference sequence). The CDR3 has 9 residues. The CDR3 DNA sequence: TGTGCCTGCGGGGTTACGCAGTATTTT. This sequence encodes CACGVTQYF.

The chain combines TRBV2 with TRBJ2-7; 9 positions agree with TRBD2. The germline V gene encodes CDR1 SNHLY and CDR2 FYNNEI. The CDR3 consists of 14 residues. Trimming took 7 bases from V and 2 from J; bases not matched to a gene: 6. This CDR3 is CASMLAGLPYEQYF. The DNA for the CDR3 is TGTGCCAGCATGCTAGCGGGATTACCCTACGAGCAGTACTTC.

This chain joins TRBV2 and TRBJ2-3, with D perhaps matching TRBD1 or TRBD2 (6 bases each). Germline V gene lookup returns CDR1 SNHLY and CDR2 FYNNEI. Trimming pared 5 bases from V and 3 bases from J, leaving 12 bases between. The CDR3 has 14 residues. For the CDR3, the DNA is TGTGCCAGCAGTTTAGGGGGGAATACAGATACGCAGTATTTT. Translating it yields CASSLGGNTDTQYF.

A remark on this clonotype: With a much larger clone just one base away, this may be a read error. The chain combines TRBV9 with TRBJ2-1; D is perhaps TRBD1 (5 bases). CDR1 and CDR2 (germline): SGDLS, YYNGEE. This CDR3 has 17 amino acids. The CDR3 protein is CASSVGLRVSSYKEQFF. CDR3 DNA: TGTGCCAGCAGCGTAGGTCTCAGGGTAAGCTCCTACAAAGAGCAGTTCTTC. The full variable domain, completed using reference TRBV9 and TRBJ2-1, is DSGVTQTPKHLITATGQRVTLRCSPRSGDLSVYWYQQSLDQGLQFLIQYYNGEERAKGNILERFSAQQFPDLHSELNLSSLELGDSALYFCASSVGLRVSSYKEQFFGPGTRLTVL.